The source of this TCR beta chain is a study of vaccination effects on CD4 cells after COVID-19 (dated by TCRdb to between 2021 and 2022). For context, the study as a whole: Across the study, the median time from the second dose to post-vaccine sampling was 72 days (range 14 to 241). In both COVID-19 convalescent patients and infection-naive vaccine recipients, the study compared SARS-CoV-2 spike-specific CD4+ TCR repertoires from before mRNA vaccination with those from after it. Altogether, around 9 COVID-19 convalescent patients and several SARS-CoV-2-naive healthy vaccine recipients made up the full study. In the study, cultures from other donors were sequenced using the Oncomine TCR Beta short-read assay on an Illumina iSeq 100.

In the germline V gene, CDR1 corresponds to MGHRA and CDR2 to YSYEKL. Inclusive of the bounding cysteine and phenylalanine, the CDR3 is 15 residues long. Only CDR3 DNA remains: 45 bases, in frame from the first base. Trimming takes 4 bases from V and 2 bases from J, and the germline ends sit 12 bases apart. Libraries came from the immunoSEQ multiplex PCR assay. DNA from the cultured, isolated CD4+ T cells was subjected to TCR beta CDR3 sequencing. The paper's data handling went like this. The analysis removed non-productive TCR sequences, trimmed reads to the CDR3 region, and retained only CDR3s that were 7 or more amino acids long. The MANAFEST web app was used to pick out antigen-specific clonotypes by comparing their expansion in peptide wells with that in reference cultures. Positive clones required FDR<0.05 expansion versus reference and all other wells, odds ratio above 5, and frequency above 0.1% in two replicate wells. Clonotypes significantly expanded in SARS-CoV-2 spike wells and in at least one common cold coronavirus spike condition were defined as cross-reactive. Using the stringdist R package, CDR3 similarity was measured by Levenshtein distance, and unrooted trees were constructed with ape in R 3.6.1. TCRdb carries this immuneACCESS record with in-frame sequences only. Its versions omit some clonotypes, under half of them owing to an unresolved V gene in the studies checked, with the rest unexplained. V, J and clone size reflect that table, while D and trimming were determined from the DNA. The sample profile shows around 33,000 clones; approximately 64% of them were found once. Of the sample, approximately 8.9% is held by the ten largest clones.

This clone occurred once. It lacks a known antigen. No base qualities exist here, and no much larger clone lies one base off it. Overall results and qualifications from the work: At late post-vaccination timepoints, both infection-induced and vaccine-induced clones showed marked clonal contraction, consistent with waning T cell responses. In healthy vaccine recipients, vaccine-induced clones were almost all SARS-CoV-2 mono-reactive, with only 1 of 255 being cross-reactive with common cold coronaviruses. Limitations of the study were the small number of convalescent patients and the absence of early post-infection timepoints.

In the ViraFEST assay, PBMC were stimulated with viral peptide pools, and antigen-specific CD4+ T cell clonotypes were then identified by expansion using TCR sequencing. After around 10 days of culture, CD4+ T cells were isolated with the EasySep CD4+ T cell isolation kit. Participants received two doses of either the BNT162b2 or the mRNA-1273 mRNA SARS-CoV-2 vaccine. Negative nucleocapsid antibody results before and after vaccination confirmed that the healthy vaccine recipients had no prior SARS-CoV-2 infection. Some 2 million PBMC per well were cultured in IMDM with 5% human AB serum, roughly 10 IU/ml IL-2 and gentamicin, plus 10 ug/ml peptides. Half of the culture medium was replaced with fresh IL-2-containing medium on days 3 and 7. Unless otherwise noted, each peptide stimulation condition was cultured in triplicate wells. PBMC were separated from whole blood using Ficoll-Paque Plus gradient centrifugation and were then either cryopreserved at -140C or used fresh. The overlapping peptide pools covered the spike proteins of SARS-CoV-2 as well as those of the common cold coronaviruses HCoV-NL63, HCoV-OC43 and HCoV-229E. The QIAamp micro DNA kit was used to extract genomic DNA from the cultured CD4+ T cells.

This receptor chain uses TRBV4-1 and TRBJ1-5; no confident D gene assignment can be made. The clonotype was recovered from a human donor who received a COVID-19 vaccine. Material: CD4+ T cells from PBMCs cultured with SARS-CoV-2 spike peptides, obtained after COVID-19 vaccination. Interpreted using the paper, the cell subset or site label stands for: SARS-CoV-2 spike overlapping peptide pool stimulation. The DNA reads TGCGCCAGCAGCCGAGGACTGCCCGGCAATCAGCCCCAGCATTTT. This encodes CASSRGLPGNQPQHF.